This record concerns one TCR beta chain sequence. Its matching antigen is unknown. The data stem from a study of CD8+CD57+ T cells in acquired aplastic anemia. Background on the study: DNA from sorted CD4+ and CD8+ cells averaged roughly 3.2 ug. Findings and caveats of the study: Patients had around 28 CD8+ CDR3 sequences in common with controls (the shared set).

It was patients with CD8+CD57+ cell expansion by flow cytometry who were chosen for sequencing. Every one of the patients had aplastic anemia (severe, acquired). No patient had been given any therapy when blood was sampled. CDR3 and TCR beta VDJ profiling relied on genomic DNA as the template. TCRdb re-called the reads with MiXCR, one entry per CDR3 protein. The table lists some 140,000 distinct CDR3 sequences, less than 60% of them singletons. Germline lookup yields CDR1 ENHRY and CDR2 SYGVKD. The V and J ends lost 2 bases and 2 bases, in that order; junction bases with no gene match: 9. The CDR3 runs to 18 residues.

The gene calls are TRBV10-3 and TRBJ2-3, with 11 bases that match TRBD2. The source material was sorted CD4+, CD8+, or CD8+CD57+ T cells (not recorded which) from PBMCs. The sequence derives from a human donor with aplastic anemia. The CDR3 region has the DNA TGTGCCATCAGTGAGGGTAGCGGGAGGGCCTTAGTCACAGATACGCAGTATTTT. Its protein product is CAISEGSGRALVTDTQYF.